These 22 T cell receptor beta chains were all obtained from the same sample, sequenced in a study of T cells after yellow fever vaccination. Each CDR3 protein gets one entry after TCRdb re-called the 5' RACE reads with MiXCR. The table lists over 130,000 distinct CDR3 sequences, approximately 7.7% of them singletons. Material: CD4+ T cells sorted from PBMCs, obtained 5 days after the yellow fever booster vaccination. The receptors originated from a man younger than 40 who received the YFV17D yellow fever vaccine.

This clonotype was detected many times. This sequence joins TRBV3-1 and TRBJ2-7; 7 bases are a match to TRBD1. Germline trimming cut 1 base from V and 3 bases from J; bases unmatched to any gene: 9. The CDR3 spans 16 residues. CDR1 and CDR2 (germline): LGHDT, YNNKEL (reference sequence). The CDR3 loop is CASSQVRVQGVYEQYF. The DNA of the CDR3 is TGTGCCAGCAGCCAAGTGAGAGTGCAGGGGGTCTACGAGCAGTACTTC.

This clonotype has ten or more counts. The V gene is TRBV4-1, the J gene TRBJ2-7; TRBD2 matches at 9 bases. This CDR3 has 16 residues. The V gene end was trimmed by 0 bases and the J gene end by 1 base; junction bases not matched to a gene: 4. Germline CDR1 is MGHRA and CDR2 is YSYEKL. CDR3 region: CASSQDFSGRSYEQYF. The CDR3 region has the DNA TGCGCCAGCAGCCAAGATTTCAGCGGGAGGTCCTACGAGCAGTACTTC.

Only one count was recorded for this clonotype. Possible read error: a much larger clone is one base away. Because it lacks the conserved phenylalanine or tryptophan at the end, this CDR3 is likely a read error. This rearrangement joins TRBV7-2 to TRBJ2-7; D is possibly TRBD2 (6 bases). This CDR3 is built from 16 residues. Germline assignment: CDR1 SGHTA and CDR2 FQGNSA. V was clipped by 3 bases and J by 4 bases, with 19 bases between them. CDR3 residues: CASSLGAGTLPYEQYY. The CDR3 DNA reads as TGTGCCAGCAGCTTGGGAGCGGGTACCTTGCCTTACGAGCAGTACTAC.

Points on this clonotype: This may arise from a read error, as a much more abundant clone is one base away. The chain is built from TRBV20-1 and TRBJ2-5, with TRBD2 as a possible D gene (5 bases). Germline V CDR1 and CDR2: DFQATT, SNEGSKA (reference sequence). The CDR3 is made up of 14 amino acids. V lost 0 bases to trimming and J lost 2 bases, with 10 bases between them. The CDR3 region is CSARDVDSQETQYF. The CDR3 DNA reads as TGCAGTGCTAGAGACGTGGACTCGCAAGAGACCCAGTACTTC.

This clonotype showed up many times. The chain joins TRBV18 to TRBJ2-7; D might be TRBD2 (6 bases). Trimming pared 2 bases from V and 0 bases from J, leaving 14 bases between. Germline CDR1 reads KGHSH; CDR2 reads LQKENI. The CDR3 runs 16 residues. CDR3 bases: TGTGCCAGCTCACCATCCCGGGACTCTTTCTCCTACGAGCAGTACTTC. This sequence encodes CASSPSRDSFSYEQYF.

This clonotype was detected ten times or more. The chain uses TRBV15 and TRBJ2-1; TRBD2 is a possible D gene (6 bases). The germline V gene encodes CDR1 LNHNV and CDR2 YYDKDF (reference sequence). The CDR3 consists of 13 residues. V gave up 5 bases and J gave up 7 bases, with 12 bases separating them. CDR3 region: CATSRLLANEQFF. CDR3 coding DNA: TGTGCCACCAGCCGTTTACTAGCTAATGAGCAGTTCTTC.

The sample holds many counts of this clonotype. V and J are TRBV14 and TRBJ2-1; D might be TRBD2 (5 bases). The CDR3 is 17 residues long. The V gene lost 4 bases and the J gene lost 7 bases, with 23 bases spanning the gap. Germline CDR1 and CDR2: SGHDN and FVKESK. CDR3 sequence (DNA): TGTGCCAGCAGCCGCGGGCCTGGGAGTCCCTCCGGAAATGAGCAGTTCTTC. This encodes CASSRGPGSPSGNEQFF.

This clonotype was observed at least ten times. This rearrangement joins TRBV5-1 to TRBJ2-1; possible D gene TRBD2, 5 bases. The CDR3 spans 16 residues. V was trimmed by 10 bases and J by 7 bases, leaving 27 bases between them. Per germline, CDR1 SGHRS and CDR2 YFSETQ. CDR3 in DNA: TGCGCCGCAGTCAGCCACATGGACTTACAAGATAATGAGCAGTTCTTC. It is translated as CAAVSHMDLQDNEQFF.

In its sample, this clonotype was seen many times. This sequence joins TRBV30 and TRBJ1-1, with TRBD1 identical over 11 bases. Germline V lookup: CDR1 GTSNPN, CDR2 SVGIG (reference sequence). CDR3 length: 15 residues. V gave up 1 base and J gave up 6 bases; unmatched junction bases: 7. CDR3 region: CAWSARGQGASEAFF. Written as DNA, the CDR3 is TGTGCCTGGAGTGCCCGAGGACAGGGGGCATCTGAAGCTTTCTTT.

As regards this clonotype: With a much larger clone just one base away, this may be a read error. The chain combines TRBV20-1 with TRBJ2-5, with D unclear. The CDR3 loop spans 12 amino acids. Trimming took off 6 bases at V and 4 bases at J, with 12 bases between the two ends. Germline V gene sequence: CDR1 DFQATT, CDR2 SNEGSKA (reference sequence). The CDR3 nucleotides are TGCAGTGCCCACCCCCCGGGAGAGACCCAGTACTTC. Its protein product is CSAHPPGETQYF.

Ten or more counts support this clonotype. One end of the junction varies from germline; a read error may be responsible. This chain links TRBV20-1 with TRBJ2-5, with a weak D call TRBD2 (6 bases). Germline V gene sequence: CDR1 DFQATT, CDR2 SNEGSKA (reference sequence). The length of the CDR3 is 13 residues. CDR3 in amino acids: CSTSNQGGETQYF. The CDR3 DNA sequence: TGCAGTACTAGCAATCAGGGTGGGGAGACCCAGTACTTC.

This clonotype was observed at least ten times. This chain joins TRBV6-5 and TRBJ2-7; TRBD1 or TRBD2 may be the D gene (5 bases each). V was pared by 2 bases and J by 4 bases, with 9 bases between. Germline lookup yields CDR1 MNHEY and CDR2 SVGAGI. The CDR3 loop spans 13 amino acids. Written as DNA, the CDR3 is TGTGCCAGCAGTTACGGGACCCTTTACGAGCAGTACTTC. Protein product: CASSYGTLYEQYF.

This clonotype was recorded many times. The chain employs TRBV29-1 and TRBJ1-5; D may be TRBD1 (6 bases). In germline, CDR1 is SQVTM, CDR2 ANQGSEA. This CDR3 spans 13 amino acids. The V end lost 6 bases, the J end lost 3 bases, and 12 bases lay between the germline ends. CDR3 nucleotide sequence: TGCAGCGTCCGGGACAATCACAATCAGCCCCAGCATTTT. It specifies CSVRDNHNQPQHF.

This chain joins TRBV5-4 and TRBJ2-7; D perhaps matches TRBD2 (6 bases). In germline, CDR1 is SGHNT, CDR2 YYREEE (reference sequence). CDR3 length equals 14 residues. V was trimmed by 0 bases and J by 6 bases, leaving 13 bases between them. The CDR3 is CASSLVGGAGEQYF. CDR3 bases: TGTGCCAGCAGCTTGGTGGGCGGGGCGGGCGAGCAGTACTTC. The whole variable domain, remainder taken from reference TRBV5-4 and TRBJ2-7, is ETGVTQSPTHLIKTRGQQVTLRCSSQSGHNTVSWYQQALGQGPQFIFQYYREEENGRGNFPPRFSGLQFPNYSSELNVNALELDDSALYLCASSLVGGAGEQYFGPGTRLTVT.

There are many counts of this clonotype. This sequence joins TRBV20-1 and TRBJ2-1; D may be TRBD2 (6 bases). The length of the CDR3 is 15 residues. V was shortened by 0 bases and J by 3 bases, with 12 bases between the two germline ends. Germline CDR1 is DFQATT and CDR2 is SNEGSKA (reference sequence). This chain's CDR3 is CSARDGGRSYNEQFF. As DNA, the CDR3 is TGCAGTGCTAGAGATGGAGGGAGAAGCTACAATGAGCAGTTCTTC.

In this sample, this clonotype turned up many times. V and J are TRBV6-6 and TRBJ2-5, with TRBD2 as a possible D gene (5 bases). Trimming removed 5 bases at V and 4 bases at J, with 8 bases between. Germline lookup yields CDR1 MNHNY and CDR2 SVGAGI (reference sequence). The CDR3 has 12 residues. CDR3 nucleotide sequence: TGTGCCAGCAGTCTAGCCCCAGAGACCCAGTACTTC. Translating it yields CASSLAPETQYF.

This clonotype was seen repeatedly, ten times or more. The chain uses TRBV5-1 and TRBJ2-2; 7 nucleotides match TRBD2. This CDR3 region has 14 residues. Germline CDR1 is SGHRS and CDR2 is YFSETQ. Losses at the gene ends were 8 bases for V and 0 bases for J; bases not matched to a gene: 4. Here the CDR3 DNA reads TGCGCCAGTCAAGCGGGATCGAACACCGGGGAGCTGTTTTTT. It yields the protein CASQAGSNTGELFF.

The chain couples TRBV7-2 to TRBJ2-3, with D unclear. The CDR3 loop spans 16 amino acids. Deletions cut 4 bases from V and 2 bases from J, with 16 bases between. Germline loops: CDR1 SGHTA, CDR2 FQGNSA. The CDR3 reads CASSSKGSLFTDTQYF. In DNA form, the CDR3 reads TGTGCCAGCAGCTCCAAAGGCTCGCTCTTCACAGATACGCAGTATTTT.

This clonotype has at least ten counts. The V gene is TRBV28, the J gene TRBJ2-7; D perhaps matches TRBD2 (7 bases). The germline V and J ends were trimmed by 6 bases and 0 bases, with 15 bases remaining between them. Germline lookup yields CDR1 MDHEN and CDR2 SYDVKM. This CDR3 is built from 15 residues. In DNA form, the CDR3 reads TGTGCCAGCAGCTCGGGGGGCTTCAGCTCCTACGAGCAGTACTTC. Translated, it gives CASSSGGFSSYEQYF.

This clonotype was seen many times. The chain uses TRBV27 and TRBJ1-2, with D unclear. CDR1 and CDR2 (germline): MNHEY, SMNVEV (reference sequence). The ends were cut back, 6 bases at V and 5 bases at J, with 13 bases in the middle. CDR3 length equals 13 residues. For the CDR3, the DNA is TGTGCCAGCAGCCCTTCTACTCTTTATGGCTACACCTTC. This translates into CASSPSTLYGYTF.

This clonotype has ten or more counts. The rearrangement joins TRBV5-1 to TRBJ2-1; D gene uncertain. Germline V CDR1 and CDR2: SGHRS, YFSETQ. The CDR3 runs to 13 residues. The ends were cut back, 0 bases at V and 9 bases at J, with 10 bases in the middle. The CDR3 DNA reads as TGCGCCAGCAGCTTGGGCTACTTGGGTGAGCAGTTCTTC. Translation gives CASSLGYLGEQFF.

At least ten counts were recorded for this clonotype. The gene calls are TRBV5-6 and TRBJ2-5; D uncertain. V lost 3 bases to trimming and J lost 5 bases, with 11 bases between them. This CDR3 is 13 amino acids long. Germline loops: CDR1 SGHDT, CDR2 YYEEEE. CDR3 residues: CASSSRSRETQYF. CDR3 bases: TGTGCCAGCAGCTCTCGAAGCCGTGAGACCCAGTACTTC.